The next 6 T cell receptor beta chains were all read from a single sample in a study of cytotoxic CD8 clonotypes in ibrutinib-treated CLL (dated by TCRdb to about 2021). The library was built by means of the immunoSEQ multiplex PCR assay. TCRdb provides this immuneACCESS table in a form limited to in-frame rearrangements. Some clones are lacking; in checked studies, under half of them reflect an unresolved V gene, and why the rest are absent is not known. The table for this sample lists fewer than 400,000 clones; roughly 71% of them were counted only once. The top ten hold 6% to 6.5% of the sample. The specimen comprised PBMCs, sampled after 36 months of ibrutinib treatment. The receptors derive from a human donor with chronic lymphocytic leukemia.

CDR3 sequence reads: CASSFSLEETQYF. The CDR3 DNA reads as TGCGCCAGCAGCTTCAGCCTAGAGGAGACCCAGTACTTC. This chain uses TRBV5-1 with TRBJ2-5, with D unresolved. CDR1 and CDR2 from the germline V gene are SGHRS and YFSETQ. This CDR3 has 13 amino acids. With 2 bases removed from V and 5 bases from J, the gap between germline ends came to 10 bases.

The chain joins TRBV29-1 to TRBJ1-1, with 9 bases lining up with TRBD1. Trimming at V came to 7 bases and at J to 5 bases, leaving 11 bases not matched to a gene. This CDR3 region has 14 residues. Germline values: CDR1 SQVTM, CDR2 ANQGSEA. In nucleotides, the CDR3 is TGCAGCGCTTCGGGGACAGGGCGAAAGACTGAAGCTTTCTTT. It specifies CSASGTGRKTEAFF.

This clone was counted only a few times. The chain is built from TRBV10-2 and TRBJ2-7; no reliable D call. The V gene's germline CDR1 is WSHSY and CDR2 SAAADI. V was clipped by 4 bases and J by 3 bases, with 10 bases between them. The CDR3 totals 13 residues. The CDR3 region has the DNA TGCGCCAGCAGTGCCCAGCTCTACTACGAGCAGTACTTC. This gives the protein CASSAQLYYEQYF.

V usage is TRBV9 and J usage is TRBJ1-6; no clear D gene. This CDR3 has 13 residues. Germline-derived CDR1 and CDR2 are SGDLS and YYNGEE. V was trimmed by 1 base and J by 8 bases, leaving 7 bases between them. For the CDR3, the DNA is TGTGCCAGCAGCGTACGGGAGGATTCACCCCTCCACTTT. It encodes CASSVREDSPLHF.

The rearrangement uses TRBV2 and TRBJ2-2; D might be TRBD2 (5 bases). The CDR3 length is 16 residues. From germline, CDR1 is SNHLY and CDR2 FYNNEI. V gave up 2 bases and J gave up 2 bases, with 12 bases separating them. The CDR3 loop reads CASSESRLANTGELFF. The CDR3 DNA follows: TGTGCCAGCAGTGAAAGTCGGCTAGCAAACACCGGGGAGCTGTTTTTT.

The chain employs TRBV7-5 and TRBJ1-2. TRBV7-5 is designated a pseudogene. The CDR3 is 14 amino acids. The CDR3 here is CVRSLGQKLYGYTF. In nucleotides, the CDR3 is TGTGTCAGAAGCTTAGGGCAGAAACTGTATGGCTACACCTTC.